Presented here are 10 T cell receptor beta chains from one specimen sequenced in a study of T-cell memory formation after mild COVID-19. TCRdb called the 5' RACE reads again in MiXCR, with one record for every CDR3 protein. This table holds about 560,000 distinct CDR3 sequences, roughly 20% found once. The sample comprised PBMCs or a T cell subset sorted from them (not recorded which). The receptors shown here come from an adult woman who had mild COVID-19 (a few samples of this study predate the infection). Cell type and time point are not known.

The V gene is TRBV15, the J gene TRBJ2-5; 10 bases map to TRBD2. CDR3 size: 16 residues. V lost 4 bases and J lost 4; bases outside the gene matches: 9. Germline V gene sequence: CDR1 LNHNV, CDR2 YYDKDF (reference sequence). CDR3 nucleotide sequence: TGTGCCACCAGCACCCTAGCGGGAGAGGTTGGAGAGACCCAGTACTTC. This codes for CATSTLAGEVGETQYF.

This clonotype was picked up a small number of times. The CDR3 DNA follows: TGCGCCAGCACCGTCGGCCCCAGCTCCTACAATGAGCAGTTCTTC. Translated, it gives CASTVGPSSYNEQFF. The rearrangement links TRBV5-1 to TRBJ2-1; no clear D. With 6 bases removed from V and 0 bases from J, the gap between germline ends came to 13 bases. This CDR3 comprises 15 residues. CDR1 and CDR2 from the germline V gene are SGHRS and YFSETQ.

This clonotype has more than one count but fewer than ten. No DNA is shown, since the ends of the CDR3 on it are uncertain; the CDR3 is the one TCRdb lists. The chain combines TRBV6-1 with TRBJ2-3; the D call of TRBD1 is as the table states it, not checked on the DNA. The CDR3 numbers 14 amino acids, ends counted. Per germline, CDR1 MNHNS and CDR2 SASEGT. The CDR3 reads CASSTSTGTDTQYF.

This clonotype has only a few counts. The chain links TRBV15 to TRBJ1-1; D may be TRBD1 (5 bases). Germline values: CDR1 LNHNV, CDR2 YYDKDF (reference sequence). The length of the CDR3 is 14 residues. V lost 2 bases, J lost 3 bases, and 10 bases lay in between. The CDR3: CATSRQDSHTEAFF. For the CDR3, the DNA is TGTGCCACCAGCAGACAAGACAGCCACACTGAAGCTTTCTTT.

In DNA, the CDR3 is TGCGCCAGCAGCCTAGAGCTAGCGGGAGATGGAGATACGCAGTATTTT. Translating it yields CASSLELAGDGDTQYF. The chain employs TRBV4-3 and TRBJ2-3; 10 nucleotides line up with TRBD2. With 4 bases clipped from V and 5 bases from J, the junction kept 9 bases outside the gene matches. The germline CDR1 and CDR2 sequences are LGHNA and YSLEER. The CDR3 has 16 amino acids.

This clonotype showed up just a few times. V is TRBV13 and J is TRBJ2-6; 9 bases align to TRBD1. The ends lost 6 bases at V and 0 bases at J; junction bases unmatched: 12. Per germline, CDR1 PRHDT and CDR2 FYEKMQ (reference sequence). The CDR3 is 19 amino acids. The CDR3 bases are TGTGCCAGCAGACCAGCGGGGACAGGGCGTTTCTCTGGGGCCAACGTCCTGACTTTC. Translation: CASRPAGTGRFSGANVLTF.

This chain connects TRBV20-1 to TRBJ2-3; 15 nucleotides match TRBD2. The CDR3 is 16 amino acids. Germline-derived CDR1 and CDR2 are DFQATT and SNEGSKA (reference sequence). The V and J ends lost 6 bases and 3 bases, in that order; junction bases with no gene match: 7. The CDR3 loop is CSAPPGTSGRTDTQYF. The DNA of the CDR3 is TGCAGTGCCCCGCCCGGGACTAGCGGGAGGACAGATACGCAGTATTTT.

This clonotype has just a few counts. The gene calls are TRBV7-9 and TRBJ1-1; no definite D call. This CDR3 contains 11 residues. The V and J ends lost 4 bases and 4 bases respectively, with 4 bases between them. Germline values: CDR1 SEHNR, CDR2 FQNEAQ (reference sequence). For the CDR3, the DNA is TGTGCCAGCAGCTCCTCCACTGAAGCTTTCTTT. This encodes CASSSSTEAFF.

This clonotype was seen only a few times. The chain carries TRBV14 and TRBJ2-2; 7 bases agree with TRBD1. Trimming removed 4 bases from V and 6 bases from J; junction bases left unmatched: 14. CDR1 is SGHDN and CDR2 is FVKESK in the germline V gene. The CDR3 is 17 residues long. The CDR3 spells CASSLGYDRAVAGELFF. CDR3 bases: TGTGCCAGCAGCCTGGGATATGACAGGGCGGTCGCCGGGGAGCTGTTTTTT.

This chain connects TRBV5-6 to TRBJ1-3; D ambiguous. The V gene's germline CDR1 is SGHDT and CDR2 YYEEEE. Trimming shortened V by 4 bases and J by 5 bases, and 10 bases separated the two germline ends. CDR3 length equals 13 residues. CDR3 sequence reads: CASSADNRNTIYF. CDR3 in DNA: TGTGCCAGCAGCGCCGACAACCGAAACACCATATATTTT. Full variable domain (missing parts from reference TRBV5-6 and TRBJ1-3): DAGVTQSPTHLIKTRGQQVTLRCSPKSGHDTVSWYQQALGQGPQFIFQYYEEEERQRGNFPDRFSGHQFPNYSSELNVNALLLGDSALYLCASSADNRNTIYFGEGSWLTVV.